Sequencing of this T cell receptor (beta chain) was carried out in a study of radiotherapy plus CTLA-4 blockade in lung cancer. Profiling relied on immunoSEQ multiplex PCR, and the TCRdb table lists in-frame clones only, not all of them. The repertoire holds around 20,000 clones, with 86% as singletons. Overall study results and limits: Radiotherapy with ipilimumab was followed by blood expansion of tumor-derived clones.

CDR1 is SGHTA and CDR2 is FQGNSA in the germline V gene. V lost 5 bases, J lost 11 bases, and 28 bases lay in between. The CDR3 has 17 amino acids. Turning to this clone: The antigen remains unidentified.

This TCR came from a human donor with non-small cell lung cancer whose response to radiotherapy plus ipilimumab could not be evaluated. The sample consisted of peripheral blood, taken from a patient treated with radiotherapy plus ipilimumab. The chain uses TRBV7-2 and TRBJ2-1, with D unclear. The CDR3 bases are TGTGCCAGCAGCCAAACCAAGTGGGCCTCGGCTCGGATTAAGCAGTTCTTC. This gives the protein CASSQTKWASARIKQFF.